Listed below are T cell receptor beta chains from one sample, sequenced in a study of T cells in Graves' hyperthyroidism and ophthalmopathy. MiXCR was run by TCRdb on the multiplex PCR reads, yielding one entry per CDR3 protein. The sample lists 450,000 to 700,000 distinct CDR3 sequences; roughly 50% were seen once. The sample comprised peripheral blood or thyroid tissue (not recorded which). These receptors were taken from a young woman with Graves' hyperthyroidism. The CDR3 runs from the conserved cysteine through the conserved F or W. The D gene is left open where the match is weak. The size of a clone is reported for some rows only, either as once, few or many, or as a class for expanded clones.

d_call j_call clone_size v_call cdr3_aa cdr3_nt
NA TRBJ1-4 many TRBV5-4 CASSMGGRGEKLFF TGTGCCAGCAGCATGGGGGGGCGCGGTGAAAAACTGTTTTTT
NA TRBJ2-2 many TRBV7-3 CASSFSTNTGELFF TGTGCCAGCAGCTTCTCTACGAACACCGGGGAGCTGTTTTTT
TRBD2 TRBJ2-5 NA TRBV10-3 CAISESRPSGSLETQYF TGTGCCATCAGTGAGTCTCGGCCTAGCGGGAGCCTAGAGACCCAGTACTTC
TRBD2 TRBJ2-7 many TRBV20-1 CSASRLGGEQYF TGCAGTGCTAGCAGGTTGGGGGGGGAGCAGTACTTC
NA TRBJ2-6 many TRBV4-1 CASSQEVRSGANVLTF TGCGCCAGCAGCCAAGAGGTCAGGTCTGGGGCCAACGTCCTGACTTTC
NA TRBJ2-5 many TRBV12-5 CASGLQRETQYF TGTGCTAGTGGTTTGCAAAGGGAGACCCAGTACTTC
NA TRBJ2-7 many TRBV7-2 CASSLLGRGGEDEQYF TGTGCCAGCAGCTTACTCGGGAGAGGGGGGGAAGACGAGCAGTACTTC
NA TRBJ1-1 NA TRBV2 CASVGGAVLNTEAFF TGTGCCAGCGTTGGGGGGGCAGTACTGAACACTGAAGCTTTCTTT
NA TRBJ1-1 NA TRBV7-9 CASSFFGQDEAFF TGTGCCAGCAGCTTTTTTGGGCAGGATGAAGCTTTCTTT
TRBD1 TRBJ2-3 few TRBV13 CASSEKTGRTDTQYF TGTGCCAGCAGCGAAAAGACAGGGCGCACAGATACGCAGTATTTT
NA TRBJ2-6 few TRBV12-3/TRBV12-4 CASSPSSGAF TGTGCCAGCAGTCCCAGTTCGGGAGCTTTC
NA TRBJ1-1 many TRBV5-6 CASSLPDSPNTEAFF TGTGCCAGCAGCTTACCTGACAGCCCGAACACTGAAGCTTTCTTT
TRBD1 TRBJ1-5 many TRBV12-3/TRBV12-4 CASSFAGGAEQPQHF TGTGCCAGCAGTTTTGCAGGGGGCGCAGAACAGCCCCAGCATTTT
NA TRBJ1-5 many TRBV4-1 CASSQAPGNQPQHF TGCGCCAGCAGCCAAGCGCCAGGCAATCAGCCCCAGCATTTT
TRBD1 TRBJ2-5 NA TRBV20-1 CSATFGTGGEETQYF TGCAGTGCTACCTTTGGGACAGGGGGCGAAGAGACCCAGTACTTC
NA TRBJ1-1 NA TRBV18 CASSPLFTLTEAFF TGTGCCAGCTCACCCCTCTTCACCCTCACTGAAGCTTTCTTT
NA TRBJ1-2 NA TRBV2 CASRSEGIGYGYTF TGTGCCAGCCGGTCCGAGGGGATCGGCTATGGCTACACCTTC
TRBD1 TRBJ2-6 NA TRBV2 CASSEGTGDNVLTF TGTGCCAGCAGTGAGGGGACAGGGGACAACGTCCTGACTTTC
TRBD1 TRBJ2-2 many TRBV24-1 CATSPGQGAQNTGELFF TGTGCCACCAGTCCAGGACAGGGGGCGCAGAACACCGGGGAGCTGTTTTTT
NA TRBJ2-6 NA TRBV5-1 CASSLEGITGANVLAF TGCGCCAGCAGCCTGGAAGGGATTACCGGGGCCAACGTCCTGGCTTTC
NA TRBJ2-7 many TRBV6-5 CASSVRDSTYEQYF TGTGCCAGCAGTGTCCGGGACTCGACCTACGAGCAGTACTTC
NA TRBJ1-1 many TRBV4-3 CASSPADTENTEAFF TGCGCCAGCAGCCCTGCAGACACCGAGAACACTGAAGCTTTCTTT
TRBD2 TRBJ2-7 NA TRBV20-1 CSARLRHSGSFSYEQYF TGCAGTGCTCGCTTACGTCATAGCGGGAGTTTCTCCTACGAGCAGTACTTC
TRBD2 TRBJ2-7 once TRBV29-1 CASSSSGGTFYEQYF TGTGCCAGCAGTTCTAGCGGGGGAACTTTCTACGAGCAGTACTTC
TRBD1 TRBJ2-7 NA TRBV7-8 CATGTGSYEQYF TGTGCCACCGGGACAGGGAGCTACGAGCAGTACTTC
NA TRBJ2-7 many TRBV5-4 CASSVRGSSYEQYF TGTGCCAGCAGCGTGAGGGGGTCCTCCTACGAGCAGTACTTC
NA TRBJ2-7 few TRBV7-9 CASSREWRDSEQYF TGTGCCAGCAGTCGGGAGTGGCGGGACTCCGAGCAGTACTTC
TRBD1 TRBJ1-6 NA TRBV20-1 CSAQGDSSSYNSPLHF TGCAGTGCCCAAGGGGACAGCAGCTCCTATAATTCACCCCTCCACTTT
TRBD1 TRBJ2-5 once TRBV7-8 CASSLYGTGGRNQPQYF TGTGCCAGCAGCCTGTACGGGACAGGGGGCAGGAATCAGCCCCAGTACTTC
TRBD2 TRBJ2-7 NA TRBV7-6 CASSFGVEALAGVMYEQYF TGTGCCAGCAGCTTCGGAGTTGAGGCTTTGGCGGGAGTAATGTACGAGCAGTACTTC
NA TRBJ2-7 many TRBV2 CATRVRDEQYF TGTGCCACGAGGGTCCGCGACGAGCAGTACTTC
TRBD1 TRBJ2-2 NA TRBV5-4 CASSLSSSLGQLANTGELFF TGTGCTAGCAGCTTGAGCAGTTCCCTGGGACAGCTCGCGAACACCGGGGAGCTGTTTTTT
TRBD2 TRBJ2-7 once TRBV29-1 CSVEDPSGSVNEQYF TGCAGCGTTGAAGATCCTAGCGGGAGTGTAAACGAGCAGTACTTC
NA TRBJ1-2 many TRBV2 CASSDLGRPPGGYTF TGTGCCAGCAGTGATCTGGGACGCCCTCCCGGAGGCTACACCTTC
TRBD1 TRBJ2-7 many TRBV10-2 CASAGTGFYEQYF TGCGCCAGTGCCGGGACAGGATTCTACGAGCAGTACTTC
NA TRBJ1-5 NA TRBV7-9 CASGHDPARQHF TGTGCCAGCGGACACGACCCCGCTCGGCAGCATTTT
NA TRBJ2-2 many TRBV10-3 CAIKGNTGELFF TGTGCCATCAAGGGGAACACCGGGGAGCTGTTTTTT
TRBD1 TRBJ1-5 many TRBV5-6 CASSKQGRRNQPQHF TGTGCCAGCAGCAAACAGGGGAGGCGCAATCAGCCCCAGCATTTT
NA TRBJ2-5 many TRBV7-9 CASSPTEQETQYF TGTGCCAGCAGCCCGACGGAGCAAGAGACCCAGTACTTC
TRBD2 TRBJ2-2 NA TRBV4-2 CASSNSGRVGTGELFF TGTGCCAGCAGCAATAGCGGGAGGGTCGGCACCGGGGAGCTGTTTTTT
TRBD1 TRBJ1-2 many TRBV6-1 CASTRHRDRGSYGYTF TGTGCCAGCACCCGCCACCGGGACAGGGGGTCCTATGGCTACACCTTC
TRBD2 TRBJ2-5 NA TRBV10-3 CAISESSGQETQYF TGTGCCATCAGTGAGTCTAGCGGGCAAGAGACCCAGTACTTC
NA TRBJ1-5 NA TRBV18 CASSPLGRAGMGQPQHF TGTGCCAGCTCACCACTGGGTCGGGCAGGGATGGGGCAGCCCCAGCATTTT
TRBD1 TRBJ1-5 NA TRBV5-6 CASRRWTGERGQPQHF TGTGCCAGCAGACGGTGGACAGGGGAGCGTGGACAGCCCCAGCATTTT
NA TRBJ2-7 NA TRBV7-6 CASSSWAALSPYEQYF TGTGCCAGCAGCAGTTGGGCAGCGCTTAGCCCCTACGAGCAGTACTTC
TRBD2 TRBJ2-5 many TRBV15 CATSRGTRQETQYF TGTGCCACCTCCCGGGGGACTAGACAAGAGACCCAGTACTTC